This TCR beta chain was retrieved from a study of T cells in tumors and immune-related adverse events. The method was immunoSEQ multiplex PCR; TCRdb's version includes in-frame clones alone and lacks a portion of them. Of roughly 24,000 clones in the sample, 80% to 95% were seen once. Source: lymph node tissue, taken from a patient treated with anti-PD-1 therapy. The TCR originated in a female donor with metastatic renal cell carcinoma.

The CDR3 region has the DNA TGTGCCAGCAGTTACAGTTCCTCTGGAAACACCATATATTTT. This codes for CASSYSSSGNTIYF. The rearrangement joins TRBV6-5 to TRBJ1-3; no clear D gene. CDR1 and CDR2 (germline): MNHEY, SVGAGI. Trimming left V 2 bases short and J 0 bases short, with 5 bases between. This CDR3 has 14 residues.